A selection of T cell receptor beta chains follows, all from one sample in a study of cytomegalovirus exposure and HLA in healthy donors. The method was immunoSEQ multiplex PCR; TCRdb's version includes in-frame clones alone and lacks a portion of them. Of tens of thousands of clones in the sample, roughly nine tenths are singletons; the top ten hold approximately 1.5%. Sequencing input: PBMCs. These receptors came from a man in his late teens or twenties in good health and CMV-seronegative. Both conserved end residues are part of each CDR3.

V gene: TRBV5-1
CDR3 protein: CASSPRDSFQETQYF

V gene: TRBV5-4
CDR3 protein: CASSSLLAGANTGELFF

V gene: TRBV2
CDR3 protein: CASSVRDRGFGSGNTIYF

V gene: TRBV5-1
CDR3 protein: CASSPGLAGFSYEQYF

V gene: TRBV28
CDR3 protein: CASSLYFNQPQHF

V gene: TRBV7-8
CDR3 protein: CASSLIRGSGELFF

V gene: TRBV28
CDR3 protein: CASSHRLAGDLYNEQFF

V gene: TRBV30
CDR3 protein: CAWSLAGASGRNPPRAKNIQYF

V gene: TRBV6-1
CDR3 protein: CASSEKGTGAYEQYF

V gene: TRBV28
CDR3 protein: CASSLFGDWNGNYGYTF

V gene: TRBV15
CDR3 protein: CATSLRQGAQPQHF

V gene: TRBV28
CDR3 protein: CASSPQVEQFF

V gene: TRBV2
CDR3 protein: CASRKSMGKPEDRLYSYEQYF

V gene: TRBV27
CDR3 protein: CASSFTQGSYSNQPQHF

V gene: TRBV9
CDR3 protein: CASSVESGTHTDTQYF

V gene: TRBV7-8
CDR3 protein: CASSLAGVNNEQFF

V gene: TRBV2
CDR3 protein: CASLTEPTNEKLFF

V gene: TRBV29-1
CDR3 protein: CSVDGVQGKDTGELFF

V gene: TRBV19
CDR3 protein: CATRTSGMSNEQFF

V gene: TRBV10-3
CDR3 protein: CAISGAAQGYEQYF

V gene: TRBV7-3
CDR3 protein: CASSLQAGSYEQYF

V gene: TRBV29-1
CDR3 protein: CSAVGLAGATGELFF

V gene: TRBV18
CDR3 protein: CASSPLLAGGPSYEQYF

V gene: TRBV4-2
CDR3 protein: CASSQALAGKETQYF

V gene: TRBV27
CDR3 protein: CASSHGQGASRVGETQYF

V gene: TRBV28
CDR3 protein: CASTGPYEQYF

V gene: TRBV28
CDR3 protein: CASTPGQTHTDTQYF

V gene: TRBV29-1
CDR3 protein: CSALDREVVHEQFF

V gene: TRBV2
CDR3 protein: CASSEVWRNFGQYF

V gene: TRBV12-5
CDR3 protein: CASGREGPYNEQFF

V gene: TRBV10-2
CDR3 protein: CATALSADTQYF

V gene: TRBV7-6
CDR3 protein: CASSLGSQGLYNEQFF

V gene: TRBV7-6
CDR3 protein: CASSLGSRMHTGELFF

V gene: TRBV10-2
CDR3 protein: CAVRASSGEETQYF

V gene: TRBV7-2
CDR3 protein: CASSSGGLAGMNIQYF

V gene: TRBV27
CDR3 protein: CASSFWETGRDEQYF

V gene: TRBV5-1
CDR3 protein: CASTLDRGGGTGELFF

V gene: TRBV19
CDR3 protein: CASSIRDSSYEQYF

V gene: TRBV15
CDR3 protein: CATSRHKNTEAFF

V gene: TRBV5-8
CDR3 protein: CASSPRWTGINEKLFF

V gene: TRBV11-2
CDR3 protein: CASSLSGDRGYGYTF

V gene: TRBV9
CDR3 protein: CASSVRDRGVDTQYF

V gene: TRBV29-1
CDR3 protein: CSANRGLDEKLFF